This T cell receptor beta chain was captured in a study of T cells after yellow fever vaccination. On the study more broadly: SMART-Seq v4 Ultra Low Input prepared libraries from low-cell fractions.

Germline CDR1 reads DFQATT; CDR2 reads SNEGSKA (reference sequence). V dropped 6 bases and J dropped 4; count of bases not matched to a gene: 7. The CDR3 totals 15 residues. Whole-study findings and limits: Booster sampling recovered most clones from primary vaccination (less than 97% CD4, 80% to 90% CD8). High-abundance clonotypes from the bulk population could contaminate FACS-sorted repertoires.

This clonotype was detected many times. What it binds is not known. Making TCR cDNA involved 5'RACE template switching, which added UMIs and a universal primer site. TCRdb passed the 5' RACE reads through MiXCR, listing each CDR3 protein once. The sample includes 140,000 to 150,000 distinct CDR3 sequences, just over 6.5% of them seen just once. This sequence joins TRBV20-1 and TRBJ2-6; 9 positions agree with TRBD1. The clonotype originates from a man aged 30-40 years who received the YFV17D yellow fever vaccine. The sequences come from CD4+ T cells sorted from PBMCs, collected 10 days after the yellow fever booster vaccination. The CDR3 coding sequence is TGCAGTGCAACGAAACAGGGGGCCGGGGCCAACGTCCTGACTTTC. Protein sequence: CSATKQGAGANVLTF.